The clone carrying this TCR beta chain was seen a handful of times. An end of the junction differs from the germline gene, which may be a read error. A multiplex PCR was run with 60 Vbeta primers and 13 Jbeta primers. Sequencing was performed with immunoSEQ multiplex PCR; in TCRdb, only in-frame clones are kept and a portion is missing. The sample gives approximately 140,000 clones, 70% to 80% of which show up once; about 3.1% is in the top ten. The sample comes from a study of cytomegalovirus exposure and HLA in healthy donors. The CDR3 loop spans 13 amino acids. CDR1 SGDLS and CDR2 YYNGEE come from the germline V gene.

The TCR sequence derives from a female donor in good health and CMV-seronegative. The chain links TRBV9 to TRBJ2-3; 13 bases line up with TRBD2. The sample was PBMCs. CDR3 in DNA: TGTGCCAGCAGCGTAGGACTAGCGGGAGGTATGGATTTT. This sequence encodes CASSVGLAGGMDF. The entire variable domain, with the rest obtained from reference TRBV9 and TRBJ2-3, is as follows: DSGVTQTPKHLITATGQRVTLRCSPRSGDLSVYWYQQSLDQGLQFLIQYYNGEERAKGNILERFSAQQFPDLHSELNLSSLELGDSALYFCASSVGLAGGMDFGPGTRLTVL.